This record covers a single T cell receptor beta chain. No antigen is known for it. This entry is derived from a study of shared clonotypes between healthy human individuals. About the research overall: Contributing individuals were a couple of females and three males aged 18 to 49.

Approximately 30,000 T cell genomes (roughly 220 ng DNA) went into each sorted-subset replicate. Assay used: immunoSEQ multiplex PCR; TCRdb lists only in-frame clones, some missing. The repertoire consists of about 1.9 million clones, with 80% to 95% occurring once and the leading ten covering around 1.8%. Trimming cost V 0 bases and J 8 bases, with 16 bases left between them. Germline V CDR1 and CDR2: SEHNR, FQNEAQ (reference sequence). The CDR3 extends over 15 amino acids. Only CD45RO-negative cells positively selected for CCR7 counted as naive CD8 cells, so terminally differentiated effector memory CD45RA+ cells were excluded. The study's findings and limits: Relative to their counterparts shared across all four donors, non-shared clonotypes exhibited diminished generation probabilities. Sequencing depth was predicted to influence how clonotypes are shared among donors.

This sequence was found in a man between 18 and 35 years old in good health. Some clones in this sample may be carry-over from other donors' samples. Specimen: naive CD8+ T cells from PBMCs. The chain carries TRBV7-9 and TRBJ1-1; no definite D call. The CDR3 here is CASSLAAVGGVEAFF. In nucleotides, the CDR3 is TGTGCCAGCAGCTTAGCAGCCGTTGGAGGCGTCGAAGCTTTCTTT.